This T cell receptor (beta chain) was recovered during a study of spatial heterogeneity in lung cancer. Each molecule of TCR cDNA was tagged with one unique molecular identifier. TCRdb called the 5' RACE reads again in MiXCR, with one record for every CDR3 protein. The table shows more than 6,500 distinct CDR3 sequences, with around 11% occurring only once. Overall study results and limits: Estimated coverage of tumor T cells was about 7% for alpha and approximately 13% for beta chains. Tumors with more nonsynonymous mutations had more expanded intratumoral alpha and beta TCRs.

Specified time point: sample taken at primary tumor resection. Samples were donated by 72 untreated early-stage non-small cell lung cancer patients. Material for sequencing was whole RNA from tumor, nontumor lung or frozen PBMC, left unsorted. Many counts were recorded for this clonotype. Antigen specificity is unknown. The CDR3 extends over 14 amino acids. The V and J ends lost 1 base and 6 bases, in that order; junction bases with no gene match: 4. Germline V lookup: CDR1 SGHAT, CDR2 FQNNGV. This specimen was lung tumor tissue, taken at surgery. The J gene is TRBJ2-7, the V gene TRBV11-2, with 9 bases fitting TRBD1. This clonotype was obtained from a male donor with early-stage non-small cell lung cancer. CDR3 sequence reads: CASSLVGQGAEQYF. The CDR3 bases are TGTGCCAGCAGCTTAGTGGGACAGGGCGCCGAGCAGTACTTC.